This T cell receptor (beta chain) appears in the sequencing data of a study of blood T cells in healthy people across ages (dated by TCRdb to the mid-2010s). About the investigation overall: In model experiments, roughly one uniquely barcoded TCR beta cDNA molecule per two T cells was captured by template switching. To track age-related changes in TCR beta repertoire diversity, the study relied on deep sequencing normalized with unique cDNA molecular identifiers. The donors were split into four age groups: young (average around 15 years), middle-aged (39), aged (62) and long-lived (approximately 80). To avoid experimental bias, donors of different ages were distributed randomly across sequencing lanes. For two donors (one aged 18 to 29 and one aged 80 or older), the study analyzed two additional independent replicas of 1 million unique cDNA reads from the same blood draw. General conclusions and limits of the study: Compared with the aged group, the long-lived group had more naive CD4+ T cells, fewer expanded clones and increased TCR diversity, suggesting age selection. There was a strong correlation between observed TCR beta diversity and the percentage of naive T cells measured by flow cytometry. Estimates of total diversity based on one million sequenced T cells were regarded as lower bounds and as underestimates. Observed TCR beta diversity per million T cells fell roughly linearly with age, and a significant reduction was already apparent by age around 44. Because the CMV infection status of the donors was unknown, age-related changes in expanded clonotypes may potentially have been confounded. Since profiling was done on bulk unsorted PBMCs, naive and antigen-experienced compartments could not be conclusively compared.

In this sample, this clonotype turned up a few times. Its antigen is unknown. Per-base qualities were not stored, and no clone one base away is much larger. The CDR3 measures 17 amino acids from cysteine to phenylalanine. Only the CDR3 portion is preserved as DNA: 51 bases, with reading frame beginning at the first base. Looking up the germline V gene yields CDR1 SGDLS and CDR2 YYNGEE. Ends trimmed: V by 0 bases, J by 2 bases; bases unmatched to a gene: 11. The library was built by means of 5' RACE. The second PCR ran for roughly 6 to 11 cycles and used a J-beta primer mix along with a sample-barcoded 5' primer. A unique molecular identifier was introduced onto each TCR beta cDNA molecule by a template-switch 5' adaptor carrying 12 random nucleotides. Each sample yielded at least 2.5 million CDR3-containing paired-end reads. First-strand cDNA was synthesized from all RNA with the Mint cDNA synthesis kit, primed by a TRBC-specific oligonucleotide. Following uracil-DNA glycosylase treatment, a first 18-cycle PCR with universal primers M1SS and BC2_uni_R was performed on all cDNA. The study's own analysis went as follows. For normalization, 1 million high-quality reads were randomly selected from each sample, with every read carrying a distinct molecular identifier. Reads sharing molecular identifiers were discarded rather than binned into consensus sequences. MiTCR, with a Q25 quality threshold and the strictest error-elimination algorithm, was used for CDR3 identification, clonotype clustering and error correction. A nonparametric unseen species model with Euler transformation was used to estimate a lower bound on total TCR beta diversity. TCRdb redid the processing of the public reads, applying fastp at Q25 and MiXCR, and retained in-frame beta chains. Each record represents a unique CDR3 protein, reported with the most common genes and DNA among its rows. The V and J calls were not made by the authors but by TCRdb's processing. For this sample there are approximately 2,000,000 distinct CDR3 sequences; 35% to 50% appear just once. The ten biggest clones cover roughly 23% of the sample.

The donors were roughly 40 Caucasian individuals from Russia, aged roughly 6 to 90 years, who were systemically healthy. Around 10 milliliters of peripheral blood were collected from each donor into EDTA-treated Vacutainer tubes. Ficoll-Paque density-gradient centrifugation was used to isolate PBMCs, with at least 6.5 million per sample. Trizol reagent was used to extract total RNA from PBMCs, with at least 5 micrograms per sample. For every donor, an aliquot of PBMCs went through flow cytometry to measure the percentages of naive CD45RAhigh/CD27high T cells. The receptor was derived from a human donor in good health. Recombination connected TRBV9 to TRBJ2-7, and 7 bases in between align with TRBD1. The specimen was blood. The DNA reads TGTGCCAGCAGCGTAGACAGATCCCCGGGACAGCCCTACGAGCAGTACTTC. It is translated as CASSVDRSPGQPYEQYF.